The sequence of this T cell receptor (beta chain) was determined in a study of cytomegalovirus exposure and HLA in healthy donors. Study observations and caveats: The study put some 150 TCR beta chains on its list as cytomegalovirus-associated. TCR beta V- and J-gene trimming was later associated with a missense DCLRE1C variant.

PCR involved 60 Vbeta and 13 Jbeta primers. Here immunoSEQ multiplex PCR was the method, and the copy in TCRdb shows in-frame clones only, minus some. The data show around 85,000 clones, with under 90% seen just once and about 34% held by the top ten. Germline V CDR1 and CDR2: GTSNPN, SVGIG (reference sequence). The CDR3 extends over 13 amino acids. V shed 5 bases and J 4 bases; nucleotides not matched to a gene: 4. To note about this clone: Its antigen is not known.

This chain uses TRBV30 with TRBJ1-5, with 8 bases that match TRBD1. The clonotype originates from a man between 50 and 59 years old in good health and CMV-seropositive. The source material was PBMCs. CDR3: CAWGDRINQPQHF. The DNA for the CDR3 is TGTGCCTGGGGGGACAGGATAAATCAGCCCCAGCATTTT.